This entry lists 19 T cell receptor beta chains sequenced from one sample in a study of T cells in Graves' hyperthyroidism and ophthalmopathy. The source material, RNA transcripts, was used to amplify TCR beta CDR3 regions. When the TCR CDR3 underwent first-round RT-PCR, the HTBI primer set was used. TCRdb reprocessed the multiplex PCR reads with MiXCR, giving one entry per CDR3 protein. Of around 280,000 distinct CDR3 sequences in the sample, roughly 15% were seen once. Material for sequencing was blood. These receptors were obtained from a woman in her thirties with Graves' hyperthyroidism that later progressed to Graves' ophthalmopathy.

This clonotype came up a few times. Given a much more abundant clone one base away, this may be a read error. This chain joins TRBV5-6 and TRBJ2-1, with D perhaps being TRBD1 or TRBD2 (6 bases each). Germline V gene lookup returns CDR1 SGHDT and CDR2 YYEEEE. The CDR3 totals 16 residues. The CDR3 nucleotides read TGTGCCAGCAGCTTGATTGGGGGGCAGGGCTACAATGAGCAGTCCTTC. As protein: CASSLIGGQGYNEQSF.

This clonotype was picked up many times. This chain uses TRBV29-1 with TRBJ2-1; the D is unclear. V was shortened by 6 bases and J by 0 bases, with 12 bases between the two germline ends. The CDR3 spans 14 residues. Germline loops: CDR1 SQVTM, CDR2 ANQGSEA. CDR3 residues: CSVADPSSYNEQFF. The CDR3 DNA follows: TGCAGCGTCGCCGACCCGAGCTCCTACAATGAGCAGTTCTTC.

This clonotype was counted many times. Here the CDR3 DNA reads TGTGCCAGCAGTTTGATTTCATATAACACCGGGGAGCTGTTTTTT. Protein: CASSLISYNTGELFF. The V call is TRBV28, the J call TRBJ2-2; D call uncertain. The V end lost 3 bases, the J end lost 2 bases, and 10 bases lay between the germline ends. CDR1 is MDHEN and CDR2 is SYDVKM in the germline V gene. The CDR3 runs to 15 residues.

This CDR3 is CASTFGPGTEAFF. DNA of the CDR3: TGTGCCAGCACTTTCGGACCCGGGACAGAAGCTTTCTTT. The genes are TRBV2 and TRBJ1-1, with D perhaps TRBD1 (6 bases). CDR3 length equals 13 residues. Trimming shortened V by 7 bases and J by 8 bases, and 17 bases separated the two germline ends. Per germline, CDR1 SNHLY and CDR2 FYNNEI.

This clonotype came up a few times. V gene TRBV20-1 combines with J gene TRBJ2-1; 11 bases agree with TRBD2. The CDR3 extends over 17 amino acids. The germline gives CDR1 DFQATT, CDR2 SNEGSKA (reference sequence). The V segment lost 5 bases and the J segment 5 bases; nucleotides outside the gene matches: 14. In DNA, the CDR3 is TGCAGTGCTGGGGACCGAGGACTAGCGGGTCTCAACAATGAGCAGTTCTTC. Its protein is CSAGDRGLAGLNNEQFF.

The J gene is TRBJ1-3, the V gene TRBV6-1, with TRBD1 as a possible D gene (5 bases). This CDR3 is 18 amino acids long. The V end lost 6 bases, the J end lost 0 bases, and 21 bases lay between the germline ends. Germline V gene data show CDR1 as MNHNS and CDR2 as SASEGT. This CDR3 is CASSLWGGGDNSGNTIYF. The CDR3 nucleotides are TGTGCCAGCAGCCTCTGGGGGGGGGGTGACAACTCTGGAAACACCATATATTTT.

The genes are TRBV9 and TRBJ2-4; the D call may be TRBD1 or TRBD2 (5 bases each). CDR3 length: 16 amino acids. V was clipped by 5 bases and J by 0 bases, with 15 bases between them. Germline lookup yields CDR1 SGDLS and CDR2 YYNGEE. The CDR3 spells CASSGGTNLAKNIQYF. DNA of the CDR3: TGTGCCAGCAGTGGGGGAACTAACCTAGCCAAAAACATTCAGTACTTC.

This clonotype was seen at least ten times. The V call is TRBV27, the J call TRBJ1-5; weak D call: TRBD1 (6 bases). The ends were cut back, 8 bases at V and 2 bases at J, with 16 bases in the middle. The CDR3 sequence is 15 residues long. Germline CDR1 and CDR2: MNHEY and SMNVEV (reference sequence). The CDR3 loop reads CASRQDGWGNQPQHF. In DNA form, the CDR3 reads TGTGCCAGCCGACAGGACGGGTGGGGCAATCAGCCCCAGCATTTT.

This clonotype was detected many times. This chain's CDR3 is CASSPTASNYGYTF. CDR3 DNA sequence: TGTGCCAGCTCACCGACAGCTTCTAACTATGGCTACACCTTC. The chain combines TRBV18 with TRBJ1-2; possibly TRBD1 for D (5 bases). CDR3 length: 14 amino acids. Per germline, CDR1 KGHSH and CDR2 LQKENI. Trimming shortened V by 3 bases and J by 0 bases, and 8 bases separated the two germline ends.

This clonotype was detected a few times. The V gene is TRBV27, the J gene TRBJ2-1; no definite D call. The germline CDR1 and CDR2 sequences are MNHEY and SMNVEV (reference sequence). V was clipped by 8 bases and J by 7 bases, with 15 bases between them. There are 13 residues in the CDR3. The CDR3 sequence is CASSRVYGNEQFF. The CDR3 DNA is TGTGCCAGCTCCCGGGTCTACGGGAATGAGCAGTTCTTC.

This clonotype appeared once. V usage is TRBV24-1 and J usage is TRBJ2-1; 11 bases match TRBD2. Germline V lookup: CDR1 KGHDR, CDR2 SFDVKD. This CDR3 has 15 amino acids. V shed 3 bases and J 9 bases; nucleotides not matched to a gene: 6. CDR3 sequence reads: CATSDALAGVREQFF. The DNA for the CDR3 is TGTGCCACCAGTGATGCACTAGCGGGGGTTCGTGAGCAGTTCTTC.

This clonotype occurred many times. This chain links TRBV3-1 with TRBJ2-3; D call uncertain. The germline CDR1 and CDR2 sequences are LGHDT and YNNKEL (reference sequence). The V gene lost 0 bases and the J gene lost 0 bases, with 7 bases spanning the gap. The CDR3 has 15 residues. For the CDR3, the DNA is TGTGCCAGCAGCCAAGACAGTGCTAGCACAGATACGCAGTATTTT. Protein: CASSQDSASTDTQYF.

This clonotype was found a few times. The chain couples TRBV6-1 to TRBJ2-1, with 7 positions matching TRBD1. The CDR3 runs 15 residues. The germline V gene encodes CDR1 MNHNS and CDR2 SASEGT. V trimming: 4 bases; J trimming: 9 bases; junction bases outside the gene matches: 12. In DNA, the CDR3 is TGTGCCAGCAGTGCCTCCATAACAGGGGTCGGTGAGCAGTTCTTC. Its translation: CASSASITGVGEQFF.

This clonotype was picked up a small number of times. The chain joins TRBV4-1 to TRBJ2-7; 11 bases are a match to TRBD2. Germline V gives CDR1 MGHRA, CDR2 YSYEKL. The ends lost 2 bases at V and 5 bases at J; junction bases unmatched: 11. The length of the CDR3 is 17 residues. The CDR3 loop is CASSQTTSGSLAHEQYF. CDR3 sequence (DNA): TGCGCCAGCAGCCAAACTACTAGCGGGAGCCTCGCGCACGAGCAGTACTTC.

This clonotype was seen a few times. The J gene is TRBJ1-5, the V gene TRBV19; tentative D call: TRBD1 (5 bases). Germline assignment: CDR1 LNHDA and CDR2 SQIVND (reference sequence). This CDR3 spans 15 amino acids. Trimming stripped 5 bases from V and 4 bases from J, with 15 bases between. For the CDR3, the DNA is TGTGCCAGTAGTTCCGGGGGGAGCAATAATCAGCCCCAGCATTTT. It yields the protein CASSSGGSNNQPQHF.

This clonotype was counted at least ten times. The chain combines TRBV20-1 with TRBJ2-5; D remains unclear. Deletions cut 6 bases from V and 1 base from J, with 12 bases between. The CDR3 is 13 amino acids. Germline values: CDR1 DFQATT, CDR2 SNEGSKA (reference sequence). The CDR3 here is CSAIAPLQETQYF. The CDR3 region has the DNA TGCAGTGCAATTGCCCCTCTCCAAGAGACCCAGTACTTC.

Comment on this clonotype: A clone one base away is much larger, so this may be a read error. The chain joins TRBV28 to TRBJ2-1; no clear D gene. Germline V gene data show CDR1 as MDHEN and CDR2 as SYDVKM. V gave up 6 bases and J gave up 3 bases, with 6 bases separating them. The CDR3 extends over 12 amino acids. The CDR3 is CASRTDYNEQFF. Written as DNA, the CDR3 is TGTGCCAGCAGGACGGACTACAATGAGCAGTTCTTC.

This clonotype was observed many times. This rearrangement joins TRBV20-1 to TRBJ1-1; maybe TRBD1 (5 bases). The V gene's germline CDR1 is DFQATT and CDR2 SNEGSKA (reference sequence). Between the trimmed V and J ends, which lost 3 bases and 0 bases, there was a span of 11 bases. CDR3 length equals 14 residues. The CDR3 protein is CSASSGGVNTEAFF. The CDR3 DNA is TGCAGTGCTAGCTCGGGAGGGGTGAACACTGAAGCTTTCTTT.

This clonotype was seen at least ten times. The chain uses TRBV2 and TRBJ2-7; D ambiguous. V shed 10 bases and J shed 4 bases, with 14 bases lying between them. CDR3 size: 12 residues. The germline V gene has CDR1 SNHLY and CDR2 FYNNEI. This chain's CDR3 is CAIRDEEYEQYF. For the CDR3, the DNA is TGTGCCATCCGAGACGAGGAGTACGAGCAGTACTTC.